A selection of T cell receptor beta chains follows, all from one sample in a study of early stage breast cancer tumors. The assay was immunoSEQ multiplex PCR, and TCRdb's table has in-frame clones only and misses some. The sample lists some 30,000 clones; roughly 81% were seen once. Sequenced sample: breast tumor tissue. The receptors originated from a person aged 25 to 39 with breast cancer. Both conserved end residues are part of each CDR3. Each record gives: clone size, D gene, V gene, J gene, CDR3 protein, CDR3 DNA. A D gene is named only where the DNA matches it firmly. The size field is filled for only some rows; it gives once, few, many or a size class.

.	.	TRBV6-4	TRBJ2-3	CASSEDFRKDTQYF	TGTGCCAGCAGTGAGGACTTTAGGAAAGATACGCAGTATTTT
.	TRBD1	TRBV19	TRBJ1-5	CASSIRQGSAFARNQPQHF	TGTGCCAGTAGTATACGACAGGGATCCGCCTTTGCCCGCAATCAGCCCCAGCATTTT
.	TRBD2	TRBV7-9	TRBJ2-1	CASSPAGTSSYNEQFF	TGTGCCAGCAGCCCCGCTGGGACTAGCTCCTACAATGAGCAGTTCTTC
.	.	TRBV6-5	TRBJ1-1	CASSYSQGFWAAFF	TGTGCCAGCAGTTACTCGCAAGGATTTTGGGCAGCTTTCTTT
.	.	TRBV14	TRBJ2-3	CASSPAIGGTDTQYF	TGTGCCAGCAGTCCCGCCATAGGGGGCACAGATACGCAGTATTTT
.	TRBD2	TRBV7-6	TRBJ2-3	CASSSPAGITDTQYF	TGTGCCAGCAGCTCTCCAGCGGGAATCACAGATACGCAGTATTTT
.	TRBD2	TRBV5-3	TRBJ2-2	CARSLGASGRDTGELFF	TGTGCCAGAAGCTTGGGGGCTAGCGGGAGAGACACCGGGGAGCTGTTTTTT
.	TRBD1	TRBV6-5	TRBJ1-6	CASIQRWTGLTPLHF	TGTGCCAGCATCCAGCGTTGGACAGGACTTACTCCCCTCCACTTT
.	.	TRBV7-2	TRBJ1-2	CASSLGTGKRYTF	TGTGCCAGCAGCCTCGGAACAGGGAAACGCTACACCTTC
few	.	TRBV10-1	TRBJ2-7	CASSEEGTYEQYF	TGCGCCAGCAGTGAGGAGGGGACCTACGAGCAGTACTTC
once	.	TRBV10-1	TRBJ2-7	CASSHRVDSEQYF	TGCGCCAGCAGTCACAGGGTTGATTCCGAGCAGTACTTC
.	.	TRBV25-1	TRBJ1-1	CASSATGKKAFF	TGTGCCAGCTCCGCCACAGGGAAAAAAGCTTTCTTT
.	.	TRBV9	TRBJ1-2	CASSEGLGGPNYGYTF	TGTGCCAGCAGCGAGGGGCTAGGAGGGCCTAACTATGGCTACACCTTC
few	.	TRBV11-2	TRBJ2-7	CASSLSSGETYEQYF	TGTGCCAGCAGCTTATCCTCGGGGGAGACCTACGAGCAGTACTTC
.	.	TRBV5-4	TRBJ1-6	CASSPDQTRGSPLHF	TGTGCCAGCAGCCCCGACCAAACACGCGGTTCACCCCTCCACTTT
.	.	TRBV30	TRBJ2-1	CAWSTLGGEQFF	TGTGCCTGGAGTACCTTGGGTGGTGAGCAGTTCTTC
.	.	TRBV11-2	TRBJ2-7	CASSNYEQYF	TGTGCCAGCAGTAACTACGAGCAGTACTTC
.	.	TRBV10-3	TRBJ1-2	CAISESAGEGGYTF	TGTGCCATCAGTGAGTCGGCAGGGGAAGGTGGCTACACCTTC
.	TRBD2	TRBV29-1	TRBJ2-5	CSVEEGGRVTQYF	TGCAGCGTTGAAGAGGGCGGGAGAGTGACCCAGTACTTC
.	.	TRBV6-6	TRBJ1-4	CASSYRESTNEKLFF	TGTGCCAGCAGTTACAGGGAATCAACTAATGAAAAACTGTTTTTT
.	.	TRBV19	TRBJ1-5	CASSMSSNQPQHF	TGTGCCAGTAGTATGTCGTCCAATCAGCCCCAGCATTTT
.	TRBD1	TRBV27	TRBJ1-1	CASSFRTGGEAFF	TGTGCCAGCAGTTTTAGGACAGGGGGGGAAGCTTTCTTT
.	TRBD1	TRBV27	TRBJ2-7	CASSLSWGQGQYF	TGTGCCAGCAGTTTATCCTGGGGACAGGGACAGTACTTC